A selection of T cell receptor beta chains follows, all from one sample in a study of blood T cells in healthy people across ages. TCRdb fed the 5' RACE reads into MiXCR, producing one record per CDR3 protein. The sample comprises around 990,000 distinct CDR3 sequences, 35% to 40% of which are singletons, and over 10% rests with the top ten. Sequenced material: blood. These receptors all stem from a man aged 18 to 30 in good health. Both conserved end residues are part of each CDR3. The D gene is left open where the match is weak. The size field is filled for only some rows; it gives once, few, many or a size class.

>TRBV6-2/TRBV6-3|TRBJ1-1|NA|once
TGTGCCAGCAGTCCTCGACGGATCCTAGGGAACACTGAAGCTTTCTTT
CASSPRRILGNTEAFF
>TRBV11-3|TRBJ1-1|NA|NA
TGTGCCAGCAGCTTTCAAATGAGCACTGAAGCTTTCTTT
CASSFQMSTEAFF
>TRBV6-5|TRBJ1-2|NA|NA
TGTGCCAGCAGTTACCTGGGCCAGGGCTATGGCTACACCTTC
CASSYLGQGYGYTF
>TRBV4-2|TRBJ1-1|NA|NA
TGTGCCAGCAGCCAATCCGAGAAATTGGCCACTGAAGCTTTCTTT
CASSQSEKLATEAFF
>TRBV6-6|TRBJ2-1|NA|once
TGTGGGGCGGGGCCAGGCCGTGGTGAGCAGTTCTTC
CGAGPGRGEQFF
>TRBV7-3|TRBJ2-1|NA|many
TGTGCCAGCAGCCTTATGGGTTACAATGAGCAGTTCTTC
CASSLMGYNEQFF
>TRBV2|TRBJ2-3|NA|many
TGTGCCAGCAGTGAGACAGATACGCAGTATTTT
CASSETDTQYF
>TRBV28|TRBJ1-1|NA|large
TGTGCCAGCAGTTCCATGACCGAGGCTACTTCTGAAGCTTTCTTT
CASSSMTEATSEAFF
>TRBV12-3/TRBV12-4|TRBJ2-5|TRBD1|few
TGTGCCAGCAGCCCCAACAGGGGAAGCAAACAAGAGACCCAGTACTTC
CASSPNRGSKQETQYF
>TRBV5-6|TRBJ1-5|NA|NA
TGTGCCAGCAGCGTTGGGGTGGCTAGCAATCAGCCCCAGCATTTT
CASSVGVASNQPQHF
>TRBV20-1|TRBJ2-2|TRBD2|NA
TGCAGTGCTAGAGTCGAGCGGGGGGACCTGAACACCGGGGAGCTGTTTTTT
CSARVERGDLNTGELFF
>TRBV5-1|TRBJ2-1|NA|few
TGCGCCAGCAGCCAGATAAATACCTACAATGAGCAGTTCTTC
CASSQINTYNEQFF
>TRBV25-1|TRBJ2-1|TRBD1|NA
TGTGCCAGCAGTGACTCCCGCCGGATACAGGGGGCCAATGAGCAGTTCTTC
CASSDSRRIQGANEQFF
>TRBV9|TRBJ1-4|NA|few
TGTGCCAGCAGCGAAAAACTGTTTTTT
CASSEKLFF
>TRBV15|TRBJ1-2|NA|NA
TGTGCCACCAGCAGAGATCGGGGGGAGAGGTATGGCTACACCTTC
CATSRDRGERYGYTF
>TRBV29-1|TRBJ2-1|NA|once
TGCTGCGTCTACAGGAGGTCCTACAATGAGCAGTTCTTC
CCVYRRSYNEQFF
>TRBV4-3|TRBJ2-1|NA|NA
TGCGCCAGCAGCCAACTAAGCCCCGCTTCCTACAATGAGCAGTTCTTC
CASSQLSPASYNEQFF
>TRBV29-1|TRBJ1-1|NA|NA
TGCAGCGTTGCCCTCGCCCTTTCGGTGAACACTGAAGCTTTCTTT
CSVALALSVNTEAFF
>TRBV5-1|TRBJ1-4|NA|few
TGCGCCAGCAGCTTGCTGCAGGGAACTAATGAAAAACTGTTTTTT
CASSLLQGTNEKLFF
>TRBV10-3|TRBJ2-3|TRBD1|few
TGTGCCACCTCGGGACAGGGTGGCACAGATACGCAGTATTTT
CATSGQGGTDTQYF
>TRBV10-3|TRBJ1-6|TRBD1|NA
TGTGCCATCAGACCCTGGGACAGCTATAATTCACCCCTCCACTTT
CAIRPWDSYNSPLHF
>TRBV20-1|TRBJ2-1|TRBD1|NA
TGCAGTGCTAGAACAGGACAGGGGGCGAATGAGCAGTTCTTC
CSARTGQGANEQFF
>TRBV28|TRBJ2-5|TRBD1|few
TGTGCCAGCAGTTTATGGTCGGGACAGGAGGAAGAGACCCAGTACTTC
CASSLWSGQEEETQYF
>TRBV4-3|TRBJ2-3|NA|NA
TGCGCCAGCAGCCCAAACCCACAGGCGACAGATACGCAGTATTTT
CASSPNPQATDTQYF
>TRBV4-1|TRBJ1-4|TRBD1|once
TGCGCCGGCAGCCTAAGACCGGGACAGCGGGTGGAAAAACTGTTTTTT
CAGSLRPGQRVEKLFF
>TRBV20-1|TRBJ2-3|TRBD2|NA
TGCAGTGCTAGAGTAAGCGGGGGGGGCACAGATACGCAGTATTTT
CSARVSGGGTDTQYF
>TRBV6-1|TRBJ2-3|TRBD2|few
TGTGCCAGCAAGCTAGCGGGGGGGAGCACAGATACGCAGTATTTT
CASKLAGGSTDTQYF
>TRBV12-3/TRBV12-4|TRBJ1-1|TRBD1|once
TGTGCCAGCGGACAGGGGGTCGCTGAAGCTTTCTTT
CASGQGVAEAFF
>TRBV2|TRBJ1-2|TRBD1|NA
TGTGCCGGAAGACAGGGAACTCAGCCTTATGGCTACACCTTC
CAGRQGTQPYGYTF